This T cell receptor beta chain was retrieved from a study of shared clonotypes between healthy human individuals. Study outcomes and limitations: Generation probabilities were higher for clonotypes shared across all four sorted-subset donors than for unshared ones.

For this clone: Its antigen is undetermined.

Cells designated naive CD8 were CD45RO-negative and were positively selected for CCR7, with terminally differentiated effector memory CD45RA+ cells excluded. Method: immunoSEQ multiplex PCR; TCRdb's copy keeps in-frame clones and lacks some. In the table there are more than 2 million clones, around 93% of which are singletons. What was sequenced was naive CD8+ T cells from PBMCs. This clonotype originated in a man younger than 35 in good health. Some clones in this sample may be carry-over from other donors' samples.

The CDR3 spells CASSLEGQASWDTEAFF. The CDR3 region has the DNA TGTGCCAGCAGCTTAGAGGGACAGGCCAGTTGGGACACTGAAGCTTTCTTT. V usage is TRBV7-9 and J usage is TRBJ1-1, with 8 bases identical to TRBD1. Unmatched junction bases numbered 10, after V lost 1 base and J lost 3 bases. Germline values: CDR1 SEHNR, CDR2 FQNEAQ (reference sequence). The CDR3 loop spans 17 amino acids.